Here is one TCR beta chain with its context. This clone appeared once. Its antigen specificity is not known. Per-nucleotide qualities are absent, and no much larger clonotype sits a single base away. V sheds 7 bases and J sheds 5 bases, leaving 18 bases between their ends. Including the terminal cysteine and phenylalanine, the CDR3 comprises 15 residues. Solely the CDR3 DNA is kept, with 45 bases framed from the first base. CDR1 LNHDA and CDR2 SQIVND were looked up in the germline V gene (reference sequence). Receptors were amplified or captured by the immunoSEQ multiplex PCR assay. For most patients, genomic DNA was isolated using the Qiagen DNeasy Blood and Tissue Kit and was shipped frozen to Adaptive Biotechnologies for TCR sequencing. Adaptive Biotechnologies carried out high-throughput TCR-beta CDR3 sequencing of genomic DNA for most patients. The study's own analysis went as follows. TCR sequencing data for more than 15 patients were retrieved from Adaptive's ImmunoSEQ software; a few other patients were processed with MiXCR and VDJtools. To correct CD4 versus CD8 sorting errors, any sequence found in both subsets at a frequency ratio below 5:1 was removed. CDR3 nucleotide sequences shared between donor and recipient were removed because the origin of such sequences could not be assigned. At least 2-fold expansion over unstimulated cells and a minimum CFSE-low frequency of 0.002% (template counts) or 0.001% (read counts) were required for clones to be classified as alloreactive. A clone was considered mappable if detected in the sequenced pre-transplant spleen, lymph node, or MLR CFSE-low populations of the donor or recipient. The cumulative frequency of alloreactive clones was calculated as a percentage of all sequences, weighted by copy number. TCRdb obtained this table from immuneACCESS and retained in-frame rearrangements with V and J assigned. These tables miss some clones; where compared with another copy, unresolved V genes account for less than half of the shortfall, and the remainder is unexplained. V, J and clone size derive from that table, while D and trimming were established from the DNA sequence. The sample contains over 75,000 clones, about 87% of them found a single time. About 0.27% of the sample belongs to the ten largest clones.

The sample originates from a study of graft-versus-host responses after intestinal transplantation (dated by TCRdb to 2020 to 2022). The study in broad terms: The transplants that recipients got were multivisceral, liver-intestinal, or isolated intestinal. Anti-thymocyte globulin induction was given to all recipients, followed by maintenance tacrolimus and steroids for around three years. The cohort enrolled about two dozen intestinal transplant recipients including one retransplant, and a few patients lacking pretransplant specimens were excluded. Alloreactive clones were identified by sequencing pre-transplant mixed lymphocyte reaction products and comparing them with unstimulated pre-transplant donor and recipient T cells. A peak of at least 4% donor T cells among recipient peripheral blood mononuclear cells was the definition used for donor T cell macrochimerism. After intestinal transplantation, graft-versus-host and host-versus-graft alloreactive T cell clones in the graft, circulation and bone marrow were tracked using bulk TCR-beta CDR3 sequencing. Rather than going through the commercial service, samples from a few later patients were sequenced in-house on an Illumina MiSeq and processed with MiXCR.

The study at large found these results: The relatively low number and heterogeneity of intestinal transplant patients limited the conclusions. GvH clones were detected in recipient bone marrow, and some appeared earlier in ileal mucosa or blood, consistent with an intestinal mucosal origin. Early after transplant, peak levels of circulating GvH clones were found to be associated with declines in HvG clones. High GvH to HvG T cell clonal ratios were observed in the allografts of patients with donor T cell macrochimerism.

The time point label on this specimen signifies: cells obtained before transplantation from donor or recipient. CD3+CD4+ and CD3+CD8+ populations were FACS-sorted from unstimulated pre-transplant donor and recipient cells taken from spleen or lymph nodes. The rearranged chain carries TRBV19 and TRBJ1-5; TRBD1 is perhaps the D gene, given 6 matching bases. The sample was unstimulated CD4+ T cells sorted from spleen or lymph node cells, taken before transplant. The origin of this receptor is a human donor who was the organ donor for an intestinal transplant. Read as DNA, the sequence is TGTGCCAGTACCATAGGGGGTCGGGGATATCAGCCCCAGCATTTT. It is translated as CASTIGGRGYQPQHF.